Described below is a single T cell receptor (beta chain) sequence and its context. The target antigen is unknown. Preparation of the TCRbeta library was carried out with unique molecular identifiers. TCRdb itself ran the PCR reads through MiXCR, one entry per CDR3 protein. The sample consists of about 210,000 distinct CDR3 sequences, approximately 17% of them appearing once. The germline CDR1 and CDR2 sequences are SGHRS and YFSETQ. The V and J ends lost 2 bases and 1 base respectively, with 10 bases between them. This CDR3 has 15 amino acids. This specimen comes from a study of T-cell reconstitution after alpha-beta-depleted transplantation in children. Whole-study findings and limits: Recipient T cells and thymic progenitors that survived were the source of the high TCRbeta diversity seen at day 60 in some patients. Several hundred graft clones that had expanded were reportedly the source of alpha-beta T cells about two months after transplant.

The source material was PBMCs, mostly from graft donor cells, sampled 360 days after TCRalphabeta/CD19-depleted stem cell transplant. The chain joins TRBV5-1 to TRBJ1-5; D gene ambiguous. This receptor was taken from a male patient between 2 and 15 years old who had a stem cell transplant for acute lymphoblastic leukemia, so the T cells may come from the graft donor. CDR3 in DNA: TGCGCCAGCAGCTTTGACGGGGAGAGCAATCAGCCCCAGCATTTT. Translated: CASSFDGESNQPQHF.